A single sample is the source of the 27 T cell receptor beta chains below, sequenced in a study of shared clonotypes between healthy human individuals. Some clones are missing from TCRdb's copy, which holds only in-frame ones; the method was immunoSEQ multiplex PCR. The sample contains about 2.1 million clones, 93% of which appear only once. It was CD45RO-negative cells, positively selected for CCR7, that made up naive CD8 cells, with terminally differentiated effector memory CD45RA+ cells excluded. The sample taken for sequencing was naive CD8+ T cells from PBMCs. The receptors were sampled from a man between 18 and 35 years old in good health. Some clones in this sample may be carry-over from other donors' samples.

CDR3: CSVEGGGGLQETQYF. In nucleotides, the CDR3 is TGCAGCGTTGAGGGGGGAGGGGGCCTCCAAGAGACCCAGTACTTC. The V call is TRBV29-1, the J call TRBJ2-5; either TRBD1 or TRBD2 may supply D (7 bases each). The CDR3 has 15 residues. Germline V gives CDR1 SQVTM, CDR2 ANQGSEA. The ends were cut back, 3 bases at V and 1 base at J, with 15 bases in the middle.

This clone was counted a single time. V is TRBV6-6 and J is TRBJ2-2, with 8 bases identical to TRBD2. The CDR3 has 15 amino acids. Germline V gene lookup returns CDR1 MNHNY and CDR2 SVGAGI (reference sequence). V lost 3 bases and J lost 8; bases outside the gene matches: 8. CDR3 residues: CASSYLGLGEGELFF. CDR3 coding DNA: TGTGCCAGCAGTTATTTGGGACTAGGCGAGGGGGAGCTGTTTTTT.

The rearrangement joins TRBV5-5 to TRBJ2-2; D unclear. Germline CDR1 is SGHKS and CDR2 is YYEKEE (reference sequence). This CDR3 comprises 12 residues. V was cut by 4 bases and J by 6 bases, with 7 bases left in between. The chain's CDR3 is CASSRGAGELFF. The CDR3 coding sequence is TGTGCCAGCAGCCGAGGAGCCGGGGAGCTGTTTTTT.

The V call is TRBV7-9, the J call TRBJ1-3, with 12 bases identical to TRBD1. The CDR3 contains 18 residues. Trimming removed 7 bases from V and 2 bases from J; junction bases left unmatched: 12. Germline V gene lookup returns CDR1 SEHNR and CDR2 FQNEAQ (reference sequence). CDR3 bases: TGTGCCAGCAACCCTCCTCCGGGACAGGGGGCGACTGGAAACACCATATATTTT. Translated, it gives CASNPPPGQGATGNTIYF.

This clone was observed a single time. Distinct nucleotide sequences in the sample also encode this CDR3. The chain is built from TRBV6-5 and TRBJ2-7, with 7 bases identical to TRBD2. The germline gives CDR1 MNHEY, CDR2 SVGAGI. Trimming cost V 6 bases and J 4 bases; bases outside gene matches: 6. CDR3 size: 13 residues. The CDR3 loop is CASSPGTTYEQYF. The CDR3, as DNA: TGTGCCAGCAGCCCCGGGACTACGTACGAGCAGTACTTC.

The rearrangement links TRBV29-1 to TRBJ2-5, with D possibly matching TRBD2 (5 bases). Germline CDR1 and CDR2: SQVTM and ANQGSEA. With 7 bases removed from V and 3 bases from J, the gap between germline ends came to 9 bases. The CDR3 covers 11 residues. CDR3 DNA: TGCAGCGGTCTGGGAGAAGAGACCCAGTACTTC. Its translation: CSGLGEETQYF. Full variable domain (rest looked up from reference TRBV29-1 and TRBJ2-5): SAVISQKPSRDICQRGTSLTIQCQVDSQVTMMFWYRQQPGQSLTLIATANQGSEATYESGFVIDKFPISRPNLTFSTLTVSNMSPEDSSIYLCSGLGEETQYFGPGTRLLVL.

This chain joins TRBV27 and TRBJ2-1; D may be TRBD1 or TRBD2 (6 bases each). Germline-derived CDR1 and CDR2 are MNHEY and SMNVEV (reference sequence). This CDR3 region has 14 residues. V lost 2 bases to trimming and J lost 7 bases, with 12 bases between them. Here the CDR3 DNA reads TGTGCCAGCAGTTTAATGGGGGGCCGGAATGAGCAGTTCTTC. This translates into CASSLMGGRNEQFF.

This clone was observed a handful of times. The chain has TRBV4-3 and TRBJ2-2, with 8 bases that match TRBD2. Trimming removed 1 base from V and 1 base from J; junction bases left unmatched: 5. This CDR3 is built from 17 residues. Per germline, CDR1 LGHNA and CDR2 YSLEER. The CDR3 DNA follows: TGCGCCAGCAGCCAAGTCCTAGCGGGCGAGAACACCGGGGAGCTGTTTTTT. Its translation: CASSQVLAGENTGELFF.

The V call is TRBV19, the J call TRBJ2-1; TRBD1 matches at 9 bases. The CDR3 is made up of 14 amino acids. Germline V CDR1 and CDR2: LNHDA, SQIVND (reference sequence). V lost 7 bases to trimming and J lost 4 bases; unmatched junction nucleotides: 5. The CDR3, as DNA: TGTGCCAGTACGGACAGGGGATGGTACAATGAGCAGTTCTTC. This translates into CASTDRGWYNEQFF.

This CDR3 is CASSLGDLGLYTDTQYF. CDR3 sequence (DNA): TGTGCCAGCAGCTTGGGGGATCTAGGCCTATACACAGATACGCAGTATTTT. This chain joins TRBV5-6 and TRBJ2-3; D not resolved. This CDR3 has 17 amino acids. Germline CDR1 and CDR2: SGHDT and YYEEEE. Between the trimmed V and J ends, which lost 0 bases and 2 bases, there was a span of 16 bases.

In DNA form, the CDR3 reads TGTGCCAGCACCAAGGCTTACCCCCAAGAGACCCAGTACTTC. It specifies CASTKAYPQETQYF. V is TRBV28 and J is TRBJ2-5, with D uncertain. Trimming pared 7 bases from V and 1 base from J, leaving 13 bases between. The CDR3 loop spans 14 amino acids. CDR1 is MDHEN, CDR2 SYDVKM, per germline.

The rearrangement joins TRBV7-9 to TRBJ2-1; no reliable D call. CDR1 is SEHNR, CDR2 FQNEAQ, per germline (reference sequence). This CDR3 contains 12 residues. The germline V and J ends were trimmed by 6 bases and 8 bases, with 11 bases remaining between them. CDR3 DNA sequence: TGTGCCAGCAGTGCCCCCCCCGATGAGCAGTTCTTC. Translating it yields CASSAPPDEQFF.

For this clone: Within the sample, other DNA sequences also encode this same CDR3. The V gene is TRBV28, the J gene TRBJ2-7; D unclear. CDR1 and CDR2 (germline): MDHEN, SYDVKM. Trimming stripped 1 base from V and 5 bases from J, with 3 bases between. The CDR3 is 11 residues long. The CDR3 nucleotides are TGTGCCAGCAGTTTATCGGACGAGCAGTACTTC. Its protein is CASSLSDEQYF.

This clone appeared once. The gene calls are TRBV25-1 and TRBJ2-7; 8 bases align to TRBD2. The V gene's germline CDR1 is MGHDK and CDR2 SYGVNS. J was trimmed by 5 bases and V by 6 bases; bases with no gene match: 9. The CDR3 consists of 14 residues. The CDR3 here is CASRAGRAKHEQYF. In DNA form, the CDR3 reads TGTGCCAGCAGGGCCGGGAGGGCCAAGCACGAGCAGTACTTC.

V is TRBV5-6 and J is TRBJ1-5; D may be TRBD1 (5 bases). The germline CDR1 and CDR2 sequences are SGHDT and YYEEEE. CDR3 length equals 15 residues. V lost 0 bases to trimming and J lost 6 bases, with 13 bases between them. The CDR3 nucleotides are TGTGCCAGCAGCTTGGGGCCTCAGGGAGGTCAGCCCCAGCATTTT. Its protein product is CASSLGPQGGQPQHF.

V is TRBV19 and J is TRBJ1-5; perhaps TRBD1 as D (6 bases). The length of the CDR3 is 11 residues. The ends were cut back, 11 bases at V and 7 bases at J, with 12 bases in the middle. Germline V CDR1 and CDR2: LNHDA, SQIVND (reference sequence). The CDR3 is CAGGASQPQHF. In DNA form, the CDR3 reads TGTGCCGGGGGGGCCTCACAGCCCCAGCATTTT.

This clone was recorded only once. The J gene is TRBJ1-2, the V gene TRBV7-3; tentatively, D is TRBD1 (6 bases). The CDR3 length is 15 residues. Germline V CDR1 and CDR2: SGHTA, FQGTGA. V was trimmed by 5 bases and J by 3 bases, leaving 16 bases between them. The CDR3 reads CASSQVVGGYYGYTF. The CDR3 region has the DNA TGTGCCAGCAGCCAAGTTGTGGGGGGCTACTATGGCTACACCTTC.

The rearrangement links TRBV27 to TRBJ1-1, with D hard to call. The CDR3 has 15 residues. CDR1 MNHEY and CDR2 SMNVEV come from the germline V gene (reference sequence). Deletions cut 0 bases from V and 1 base from J, with 9 bases between. The CDR3 loop reads CASSLSRIPNTEAFF. CDR3 in DNA: TGTGCCAGCAGTTTATCGAGGATCCCGAACACTGAAGCTTTCTTT.

The chain carries TRBV4-3 and TRBJ2-1; 9 bases fit TRBD2. The CDR3 loop spans 18 amino acids. Trimming took 1 base from V and 5 from J; bases not matched to a gene: 12. Germline CDR1 LGHNA, CDR2 YSLEER. CDR3 in DNA: TGCGCCAGCAGCCAAGGGCGAAGGTTAGCGGGAGAGAACAATGAGCAGTTCTTC. Translation: CASSQGRRLAGENNEQFF.

This chain connects TRBV4-3 to TRBJ2-7; 7 nucleotides align to TRBD1. Unmatched junction bases numbered 3, after V lost 1 base and J lost 0 bases. This CDR3 region has 15 residues. Germline assignment: CDR1 LGHNA and CDR2 YSLEER. In DNA, the CDR3 is TGCGCCAGCAGCCAAGTTTGGGACAGCTCCTACGAGCAGTACTTC. Translated: CASSQVWDSSYEQYF.

The chain employs TRBV25-1 and TRBJ2-3, with TRBD2 matching 8 bases. CDR3 size: 16 residues. The germline V gene encodes CDR1 MGHDK and CDR2 SYGVNS. Losses at the gene ends were 5 bases for V and 1 base for J; bases not matched to a gene: 8. The CDR3 DNA follows: TGTGCCAGCAGTTGGGGGCCTAGCGGGCGCACAGATACGCAGTATTTT. Its protein is CASSWGPSGRTDTQYF.

The V and J genes are TRBV28 and TRBJ2-3; TRBD2 agrees at 9 bases. The ends lost 6 bases at V and 0 bases at J; junction bases unmatched: 10. There are 17 residues in the CDR3. Germline V gives CDR1 MDHEN, CDR2 SYDVKM. Here the CDR3 DNA reads TGTGCCAGCAGCTCCCTCCAGACTAGCGGTAGCACAGATACGCAGTATTTT. Protein product: CASSSLQTSGSTDTQYF.

The chain employs TRBV4-2 and TRBJ2-2, with D perhaps matching TRBD2 (6 bases). The CDR3 is 16 residues long. From germline, CDR1 is LGHNA and CDR2 YNFKEQ. Trimming shortened V by 0 bases and J by 4 bases, and 12 bases separated the two germline ends. As DNA, the CDR3 is TGTGCCAGCAGCCAAGATGGTAGGGGAGGCACCGGGGAGCTGTTTTTT. Its protein product is CASSQDGRGGTGELFF.

The rearrangement joins TRBV6-5 to TRBJ1-5; the match to TRBD1 covers 7 bases. J was trimmed by 3 bases and V by 7 bases; bases with no gene match: 9. The CDR3 consists of 15 residues. Per the germline V gene, CDR1 is MNHEY and CDR2 is SVGAGI. The DNA for the CDR3 is TGTGCCAGCAACAAAGACAGGGTGAACAATCAGCCCCAGCATTTT. Its translation: CASNKDRVNNQPQHF.

This clone was counted once. The chain joins TRBV28 to TRBJ1-4; D is perhaps TRBD1 (6 bases). The germline V and J ends were trimmed by 1 base and 2 bases, with 14 bases remaining between them. The CDR3 has 17 amino acids. Germline V CDR1 and CDR2: MDHEN, SYDVKM. The CDR3 coding sequence is TGTGCCAGCAGTTTATTCGGGGGCAGGAGGACTAATGAAAAACTGTTTTTT. The encoded protein is CASSLFGGRRTNEKLFF.

This chain connects TRBV28 to TRBJ2-7; D is unclear. The length of the CDR3 is 14 residues. Per germline, CDR1 MDHEN and CDR2 SYDVKM. V was cut by 4 bases and J by 6 bases, with 16 bases left in between. The CDR3 DNA sequence: TGTGCCAGCAGTTCGGCACCAGTTTCGAGCGAGCAGTACTTC. This codes for CASSSAPVSSEQYF.

The rearrangement joins TRBV7-3 to TRBJ2-7; D is ambiguous. The CDR3 loop spans 13 amino acids. Germline CDR1 SGHTA, CDR2 FQGTGA. V lost 2 bases and J 5 bases, leaving 10 bases between the germline ends. CDR3: CASSLFVDDEQYF. The CDR3 DNA is TGTGCCAGCAGCTTATTCGTCGACGACGAGCAGTACTTC.